This TCR beta chain appears in the sequencing data of a study of T cell responses to AZD1222 COVID-19 vaccine. This clone was seen once. The method was immunoSEQ multiplex PCR; TCRdb's version includes in-frame clones alone and lacks a portion of them. The sample lists 130,000 to 150,000 clones; around 92% were seen once. The V gene's germline CDR1 is SGDLS and CDR2 YYNGEE. The CDR3 is made up of 14 amino acids. With 3 bases removed from V and 4 bases from J, the gap between germline ends came to 11 bases. The receptor was derived from an adult in good health. The specimen comprised peripheral blood, sampled on day 0 of AZD1222 vaccination. The chain employs TRBV9 and TRBJ2-4; TRBD1 or TRBD2 may be the D gene (5 bases each). The CDR3 loop reads CASSDRDGKNIQYF. The DNA for the CDR3 is TGTGCCAGCAGCGATAGGGACGGGAAAAACATTCAGTACTTC.